This TCR beta chain was sequenced in a study of response to subunit inactivated influenza vaccine (dated by TCRdb to the late 2010s). A note on the overall study: Deep quantitative T cell receptor repertoire profiling was used in the study to track responses to a trivalent subunit inactivated influenza vaccine. The study at large found these results: The authors proposed that each seasonal influenza vaccination may bring in only a limited number of new T cells.

The library was generated by RT-PCR. Reads for this sample came from an Illumina HiSeq 2500. In TCRdb, the public reads were trimmed at Q25 with fastp and aligned with MiXCR, with productive beta chains retained. One record per CDR3 amino acid sequence lists the most common genes and DNA. The sample profile shows over 400,000 distinct CDR3 sequences; roughly 11% of them were found once. The biggest ten clones account for approximately 12% of the sample. This clonotype was counted many times. The specificity of this receptor is unknown. No base qualities exist here, and no much larger clone lies one base off it. The time point label of this sample denotes: 45 to 55 days after influenza vaccine administration. Relative to germline, V is missing 1 base and J is missing 0 bases, with 11 bases of the junction outside any gene match. The CDR3 measures 18 amino acids from cysteine to phenylalanine. Just the 54-base CDR3 DNA is kept, in frame starting at base 1. Reading the germline V gene (reference sequence) gives CDR1 DFQATT and CDR2 SNEGSKA.

The rearrangement joined TRBV20-1 to TRBJ1-5, with 8 bases aligning to TRBD1. The TCR comes from a man aged 50 to 59 who received an inactivated influenza vaccine. Donor details come from another sample of the same person, matched by shared clones. Sequencing was performed on PBMCs from blood, taken 35 to 45 days after vaccination. The CDR3 sequence is CSARVSGRGRGSNQPQHF. The DNA sequence follows: TGCAGTGCTAGAGTGAGCGGCAGGGGGCGAGGTAGCAATCAGCCCCAGCATTTT.